The sequence of this T cell receptor (beta chain) was determined in a study of OX40 agonist ivuxolimab in advanced cancers. The wider study: Averaging 60 years in age, with a range of roughly 23 to 85, the cohort was approximately 83% male.

Samples of blood were obtained at baseline, on cycle 4 day 1, and on cycle 7 day 1. Germline V gene data show CDR1 as SGHNT and CDR2 as YYREEE (reference sequence). The CDR3 spans 12 residues. V was trimmed by 0 bases and J by 5 bases, leaving 5 bases between them. Notes on the study in general: Not determined was the antigen specificity of the expanded peripheral T cells.

Assay: immunoSEQ multiplex PCR; the TCRdb copy retains only in-frame clones and omits some. The table shows 55,000 to 65,000 clones, with 70% to 90% occurring only once. To note about this clone: Its antigen is still unknown.

This receptor was taken from an adult with an advanced solid tumor such as melanoma, head and neck, liver or kidney cancer. The V and J genes are TRBV5-4 and TRBJ1-1; no clear D. The specimen comprised CD4+ or CD8+ T cells sorted from blood, sampled in a trial of the OX40 agonist ivuxolimab. CDR3 DNA sequence: TGTGCCAGCAGCTTGGCCCGGACTGAAGCTTTCTTT. This translates into CASSLARTEAFF.